These T cell receptor beta chains were read from a single sample in a study of control samples from healthy donors and cancer patients. Produced via immunoSEQ multiplex PCR; TCRdb's table is partial and in-frame only. The sample holds 50,000 or so clones, approximately 80% seen once. The material sequenced was blood. These TCRs come from a man aged 65 to 79 in good health. Each CDR3 is given with its conserved first and last residue. A D gene is named only where the DNA matches it firmly. Part of the rows lack a size; the others show once, few, many or a class for expanded clones.

d_gene: .
j_gene: TRBJ2-1
v_gene: TRBV30
abundance: .
CDR3aa: CAWSAGTRYNEQFF
CDR3nt: TGTGCCTGGAGTGCAGGGACTCGATACAATGAGCAGTTCTTC

d_gene: .
j_gene: TRBJ1-4
v_gene: TRBV3-1/TRBV3-2
abundance: .
CDR3aa: CASSQEGSEHFGNEKLFF
CDR3nt: TGTGCCAGCAGCCAAGAGGGTTCAGAACATTTTGGGAATGAAAAACTGTTTTTT

d_gene: .
j_gene: TRBJ2-3
v_gene: TRBV18
abundance: once
CDR3aa: CASSPPGGTDTQYF
CDR3nt: TGTGCCAGCTCACCCCCCGGTGGCACAGATACGCAGTATTTT

d_gene: TRBD2
j_gene: TRBJ2-5
v_gene: TRBV18
abundance: .
CDR3aa: CASSPRPRLLAARGETQYF
CDR3nt: TGTGCCAGCTCACCACGTCCGCGCTTGCTAGCGGCGAGAGGGGAGACCCAGTACTTC

d_gene: TRBD1
j_gene: TRBJ1-5
v_gene: TRBV18
abundance: .
CDR3aa: CASSRDATGFQSNQPQHF
CDR3nt: TGTGCCAGCTCACGAGACGCGACAGGGTTCCAAAGCAATCAGCCCCAGCATTTT

d_gene: TRBD2
j_gene: TRBJ2-1
v_gene: TRBV2
abundance: .
CDR3aa: CASSEGLAGYNEQFF
CDR3nt: TGTGCCAGCAGTGAGGGACTAGCGGGGTACAATGAGCAGTTCTTC

d_gene: TRBD1
j_gene: TRBJ1-4
v_gene: TRBV30
abundance: few
CDR3aa: CAWNLPTGDNEKLFF
CDR3nt: TGTGCCTGGAATCTACCGACAGGGGATAATGAAAAACTGTTTTTT

d_gene: .
j_gene: TRBJ1-2
v_gene: TRBV2
abundance: .
CDR3aa: CASSEWPNGYGYTF
CDR3nt: TGTGCCAGCAGTGAGTGGCCGAACGGCTATGGCTACACCTTC

d_gene: .
j_gene: TRBJ2-1
v_gene: TRBV9
abundance: .
CDR3aa: CASSVGGESSYNEQFF
CDR3nt: TGTGCCAGCAGCGTAGGAGGGGAGAGCTCCTACAATGAGCAGTTCTTC

d_gene: TRBD2
j_gene: TRBJ2-1
v_gene: TRBV20-1
abundance: few
CDR3aa: CSASRGGNEQFF
CDR3nt: TGCAGTGCTAGTCGGGGGGGAAATGAGCAGTTCTTC

d_gene: .
j_gene: TRBJ2-7
v_gene: TRBV4-1
abundance: .
CDR3aa: CASSQDPVGEQYF
CDR3nt: TGCGCCAGCAGCCAAGATCCTGTAGGAGAGCAGTACTTC

d_gene: .
j_gene: TRBJ2-1
v_gene: TRBV12-3/TRBV12-4
abundance: .
CDR3aa: CASSLRGANEQFF
CDR3nt: TGTGCCAGCAGCCTCAGAGGGGCCAATGAGCAGTTCTTC

d_gene: .
j_gene: TRBJ2-7
v_gene: TRBV6-1
abundance: once
CDR3aa: CASSEAFRLLGAYEQYF
CDR3nt: TGTGCCAGCAGTGAAGCGTTCCGACTCTTGGGGGCCTACGAGCAGTACTTC

d_gene: .
j_gene: TRBJ1-6
v_gene: TRBV7-9
abundance: few
CDR3aa: CASSLGSNSPLHF
CDR3nt: TGTGCCAGCAGCTTGGGGTCCAATTCACCCCTCCACTTT

d_gene: .
j_gene: TRBJ1-6
v_gene: TRBV2
abundance: once
CDR3aa: CASSPISGLNSPLHF
CDR3nt: TGTGCCAGCAGTCCTATAAGTGGTCTTAATTCACCCCTCCACTTT

d_gene: TRBD1
j_gene: TRBJ2-7
v_gene: TRBV6-5
abundance: .
CDR3aa: CASRYRDRGPYEQYF
CDR3nt: TGTGCCAGCAGGTACCGGGACAGGGGTCCCTACGAGCAGTACTTC

d_gene: .
j_gene: TRBJ1-1
v_gene: TRBV7-2
abundance: .
CDR3aa: CASSFSGLNTEAFF
CDR3nt: TGTGCCAGCAGCTTTTCAGGCCTCAACACTGAAGCTTTCTTT

d_gene: .
j_gene: TRBJ1-6
v_gene: TRBV4-1
abundance: .
CDR3aa: CASSQGGTTDSPLHF
CDR3nt: TGCGCCAGCAGCCAAGGGGGTACAACTGATTCACCCCTCCACTTT

d_gene: .
j_gene: TRBJ2-7
v_gene: TRBV5-4
abundance: .
CDR3aa: CASSSRPTTYEQYF
CDR3nt: TGTGCCAGCAGCTCCCGACCGACGACCTACGAGCAGTACTTC

d_gene: .
j_gene: TRBJ2-7
v_gene: TRBV15
abundance: .
CDR3aa: CATSRDSRYEQYF
CDR3nt: TGTGCCACCAGCAGAGATTCGAGGTACGAGCAGTACTTC

d_gene: .
j_gene: TRBJ2-3
v_gene: TRBV28
abundance: .
CDR3aa: CASSLLGDGGPDTQYF
CDR3nt: TGTGCCAGCAGTTTATTGGGGGACGGAGGCCCGGATACGCAGTATTTT

d_gene: .
j_gene: TRBJ2-1
v_gene: TRBV14
abundance: .
CDR3aa: CASSQDLGRIQFF
CDR3nt: TGTGCCAGCAGCCAAGATCTGGGGAGGATTCAGTTCTTC

d_gene: .
j_gene: TRBJ1-4
v_gene: TRBV4-2
abundance: .
CDR3aa: CASSQDNRGGDEKLFF
CDR3nt: TGTGCCAGCAGCCAAGATAATAGGGGTGGGGATGAAAAACTGTTTTTT

d_gene: .
j_gene: TRBJ1-4
v_gene: TRBV10-2
abundance: few
CDR3aa: CASSLYGGSYEKLFF
CDR3nt: TGCGCCAGCAGCCTATACGGGGGGTCTTATGAAAAACTGTTTTTT

d_gene: .
j_gene: TRBJ2-7
v_gene: TRBV7-8
abundance: .
CDR3aa: CASSRWGRTLLLYEQYF
CDR3nt: TGTGCCAGCAGCCGGTGGGGGAGAACCCTCCTCCTCTACGAGCAGTACTTC

d_gene: TRBD1
j_gene: TRBJ1-1
v_gene: TRBV5-1
abundance: .
CDR3aa: CASSWTGYPEAFF
CDR3nt: TGCGCCAGCAGCTGGACAGGGTATCCTGAAGCTTTCTTT

d_gene: .
j_gene: TRBJ1-2
v_gene: TRBV12-3/TRBV12-4
abundance: once
CDR3aa: CASTPGRGGGYTF
CDR3nt: TGTGCCAGCACCCCAGGAAGGGGGGGAGGCTACACCTTC

d_gene: TRBD1
j_gene: TRBJ2-7
v_gene: TRBV5-5
abundance: .
CDR3aa: CASSLRASGQNYEQYF
CDR3nt: TGTGCCAGCAGCTTGAGAGCCTCGGGACAGAATTACGAGCAGTACTTC

d_gene: TRBD1
j_gene: TRBJ1-2
v_gene: TRBV30
abundance: .
CDR3aa: CAWRGAGGHYGYTF
CDR3nt: TGTGCCTGGAGAGGGGCAGGGGGACACTATGGCTACACCTTC

d_gene: TRBD1
j_gene: TRBJ1-3
v_gene: TRBV11-3
abundance: few
CDR3aa: CASSFGTETGNTIYF
CDR3nt: TGTGCCAGCAGCTTCGGGACAGAAACTGGAAACACCATATATTTT

d_gene: TRBD2
j_gene: TRBJ2-1
v_gene: TRBV14
abundance: .
CDR3aa: CASSQVGLAAYNEQFF
CDR3nt: TGTGCCAGCAGCCAAGTTGGCCTAGCGGCCTACAATGAGCAGTTCTTC

d_gene: TRBD2
j_gene: TRBJ2-1
v_gene: TRBV5-1
abundance: .
CDR3aa: CASSWGGLAGGEQFF
CDR3nt: TGCGCCAGCAGCTGGGGAGGACTAGCGGGGGGAGAGCAGTTCTTC

d_gene: .
j_gene: TRBJ1-6
v_gene: TRBV5-1
abundance: .
CDR3aa: CASSGGTARDNSPLHF
CDR3nt: TGCGCCAGCAGCGGGGGGACCGCGCGGGATAATTCACCCCTCCACTTT

d_gene: TRBD1
j_gene: TRBJ2-5
v_gene: TRBV25-1
abundance: few
CDR3aa: CASSEGTGPQETQYF
CDR3nt: TGTGCCAGCAGTGAAGGGACAGGGCCCCAAGAGACCCAGTACTTC

d_gene: TRBD1
j_gene: TRBJ1-2
v_gene: TRBV7-2
abundance: .
CDR3aa: CASSLRRGQGRLVNYGYTF
CDR3nt: TGTGCCAGCAGCTTAAGGAGGGGACAGGGGCGCCTTGTAAACTATGGCTACACCTTC

d_gene: TRBD1
j_gene: TRBJ1-6
v_gene: TRBV2
abundance: .
CDR3aa: CASSGRGSSYNSPLHF
CDR3nt: TGTGCCAGCAGTGGCAGGGGGAGCTCCTATAATTCACCCCTCCACTTT

d_gene: TRBD1
j_gene: TRBJ1-2
v_gene: TRBV5-6
abundance: few
CDR3aa: CASRVLQGGRGGYTF
CDR3nt: TGTGCCAGCAGGGTACTACAGGGGGGCAGAGGTGGCTACACCTTC

d_gene: .
j_gene: TRBJ2-2
v_gene: TRBV7-9
abundance: .
CDR3aa: CARESYENTGELFF
CDR3nt: TGTGCCAGGGAGAGTTACGAGAACACCGGGGAGCTGTTTTTT

d_gene: .
j_gene: TRBJ2-3
v_gene: TRBV28
abundance: .
CDR3aa: CATRGPYTDTQYF
CDR3nt: TGTGCCACCCGCGGGCCCTACACAGATACGCAGTATTTT

d_gene: .
j_gene: TRBJ1-3
v_gene: TRBV2
abundance: .
CDR3aa: CASSEFQAVSGNTIYF
CDR3nt: TGTGCCAGCAGTGAATTTCAGGCGGTCTCTGGAAACACCATATATTTT

d_gene: .
j_gene: TRBJ1-2
v_gene: TRBV5-6
abundance: .
CDR3aa: CASSDAGFLGYTF
CDR3nt: TGTGCCAGCAGTGATGCAGGCTTCCTTGGCTACACCTTC

d_gene: .
j_gene: TRBJ1-4
v_gene: TRBV28
abundance: .
CDR3aa: CASKREQGFGKLFF
CDR3nt: TGTGCCAGCAAAAGGGAGCAGGGTTTCGGAAAACTGTTTTTT

d_gene: .
j_gene: TRBJ1-1
v_gene: TRBV10-3
abundance: .
CDR3aa: CAISESGPEAFF
CDR3nt: TGTGCCATCAGTGAGTCGGGTCCTGAAGCTTTCTTT

d_gene: TRBD2
j_gene: TRBJ2-5
v_gene: TRBV5-6
abundance: .
CDR3aa: CASSSPGLAGQETQYF
CDR3nt: TGTGCCAGCAGCAGTCCGGGACTAGCGGGACAAGAGACCCAGTACTTC

d_gene: .
j_gene: TRBJ1-1
v_gene: TRBV15
abundance: .
CDR3aa: CATSRQGSTEAFF
CDR3nt: TGTGCCACCAGCAGACAGGGTTCCACTGAAGCTTTCTTT

d_gene: .
j_gene: TRBJ1-1
v_gene: TRBV29-1
abundance: once
CDR3aa: CSVLRGADSLEAFF
CDR3nt: TGCAGCGTCCTTAGGGGAGCAGATTCCCTTGAAGCTTTCTTT

d_gene: TRBD2
j_gene: TRBJ2-7
v_gene: TRBV5-1
abundance: .
CDR3aa: CASSFLSGASYEQYF
CDR3nt: TGCGCCAGCAGCTTCCTGAGCGGGGCATCCTACGAGCAGTACTTC

d_gene: TRBD2
j_gene: TRBJ2-5
v_gene: TRBV12-3/TRBV12-4
abundance: .
CDR3aa: CASRLGLQTQYF
CDR3nt: TGTGCCAGCAGGCTGGGACTACAGACCCAGTACTTC

d_gene: .
j_gene: TRBJ1-5
v_gene: TRBV5-6
abundance: .
CDR3aa: CASSPDPHSNQPQHF
CDR3nt: TGTGCCAGCAGCCCAGACCCACATAGCAATCAGCCCCAGCATTTT

d_gene: .
j_gene: TRBJ1-1
v_gene: TRBV5-1
abundance: few
CDR3aa: CASSLEVHTEAFF
CDR3nt: TGCGCCAGCAGCTTGGAAGTACACACTGAAGCTTTCTTT